The T cell receptor beta chain described here comes from a study of blood T cell repertoires in COVID-19. Study-wide context: The United States, Italy and Spain provided the acute and convalescent COVID-19 samples.

This clone occurred a few times. Profiled with immunoSEQ multiplex PCR; TCRdb holds only in-frame clones, not every one. The profile shows tens of thousands of clones, 88% of them singletons. This sequence originates from a human donor in a cohort sampled during active COVID-19. The sequenced sample consisted of peripheral blood.

CDR3 in DNA: TGTGCCAGCAGCTACAGGGTGTGGCCCCAGCATTTT. Its protein product is CASSYRVWPQHF. This sequence joins TRBV7-2 and TRBJ1-5, with D possibly matching TRBD1 (6 bases). V shed 4 bases and J shed 9 bases, with 10 bases lying between them. This CDR3 contains 12 residues. The germline gives CDR1 SGHTA, CDR2 FQGNSA.